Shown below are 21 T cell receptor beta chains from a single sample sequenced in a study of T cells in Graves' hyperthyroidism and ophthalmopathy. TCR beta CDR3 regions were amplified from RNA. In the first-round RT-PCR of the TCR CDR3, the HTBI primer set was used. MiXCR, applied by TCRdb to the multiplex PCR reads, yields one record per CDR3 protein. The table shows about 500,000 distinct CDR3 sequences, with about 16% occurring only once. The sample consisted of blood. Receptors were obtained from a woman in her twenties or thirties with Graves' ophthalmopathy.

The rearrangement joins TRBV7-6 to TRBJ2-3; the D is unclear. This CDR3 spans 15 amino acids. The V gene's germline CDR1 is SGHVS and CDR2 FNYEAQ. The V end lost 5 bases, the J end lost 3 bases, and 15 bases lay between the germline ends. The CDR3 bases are TGTGCCAGCAGCCACCGGACGCGTGGGACAGATACGCAGTATTTT. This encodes CASSHRTRGTDTQYF. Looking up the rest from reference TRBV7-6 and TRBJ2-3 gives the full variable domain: GAGVSQSPRYKVTKRGQDVALRCDPISGHVSLYWYRQALGQGPEFLTYFNYEAQQDKSGLPNDRFSAERPEGSISTLTIQRTEQRDSAMYRCASSHRTRGTDTQYFGPGTRLTVL.

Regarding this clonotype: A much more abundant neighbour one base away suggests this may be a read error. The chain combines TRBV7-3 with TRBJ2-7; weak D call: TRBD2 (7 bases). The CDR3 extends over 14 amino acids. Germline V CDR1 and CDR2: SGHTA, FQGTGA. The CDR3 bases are TGTGTCAGCAGCTTGGGGGGGGCCCCCTACGAGCAGTACTTC. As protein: CVSSLGGAPYEQYF.

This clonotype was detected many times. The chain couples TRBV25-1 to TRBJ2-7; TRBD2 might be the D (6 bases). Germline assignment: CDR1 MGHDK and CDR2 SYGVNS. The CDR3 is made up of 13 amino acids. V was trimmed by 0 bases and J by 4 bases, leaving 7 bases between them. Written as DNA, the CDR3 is TGTGCCAGCAGTGAATATGGAGGGTACGAGCAGTACTTC. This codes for CASSEYGGYEQYF.

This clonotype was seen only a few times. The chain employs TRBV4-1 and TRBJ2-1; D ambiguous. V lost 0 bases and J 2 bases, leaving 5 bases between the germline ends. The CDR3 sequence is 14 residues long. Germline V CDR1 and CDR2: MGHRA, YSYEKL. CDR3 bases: TGCGCCAGCAGCCAAGACAGAACCTACAATGAGCAGTTCTTC. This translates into CASSQDRTYNEQFF.

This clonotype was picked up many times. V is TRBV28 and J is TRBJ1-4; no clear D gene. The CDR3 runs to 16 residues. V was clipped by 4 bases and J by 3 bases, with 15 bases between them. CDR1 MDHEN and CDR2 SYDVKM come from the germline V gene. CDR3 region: CASSSFGNKANEKLFF. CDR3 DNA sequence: TGTGCCAGCAGTTCCTTCGGGAATAAGGCTAATGAAAAACTGTTTTTT.

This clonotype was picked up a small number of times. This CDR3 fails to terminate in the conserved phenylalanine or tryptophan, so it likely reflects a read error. The CDR3 DNA reads as TGTGCCAGCAGCTTGTTCCAGGTCGACGAGCAGTACCTC. Translated: CASSLFQVDEQYL. The rearrangement links TRBV5-6 to TRBJ2-7, with unresolved D. Germline CDR1 is SGHDT and CDR2 is YYEEEE. V dropped 1 base and J dropped 5 bases, with 10 bases sitting between them. This CDR3 is 13 amino acids long.

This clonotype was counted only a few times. The CDR3 nucleotides are TGCGCCAGCAGCTTTGTTATAGCGGGGTCCACAGATACGCAGTATTTT. It encodes CASSFVIAGSTDTQYF. V is TRBV5-1 and J is TRBJ2-3; 8 positions agree with TRBD2. This CDR3 region has 16 residues. Germline values: CDR1 SGHRS, CDR2 YFSETQ. The ends lost 2 bases at V and 2 bases at J; junction bases unmatched: 7.

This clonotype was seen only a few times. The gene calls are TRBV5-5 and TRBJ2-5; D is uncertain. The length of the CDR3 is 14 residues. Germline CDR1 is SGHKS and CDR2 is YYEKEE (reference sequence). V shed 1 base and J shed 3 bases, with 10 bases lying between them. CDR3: CASSLTATKETQYF. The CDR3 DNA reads TGTGCCAGCAGCTTGACAGCCACAAAAGAGACCCAGTACTTC.

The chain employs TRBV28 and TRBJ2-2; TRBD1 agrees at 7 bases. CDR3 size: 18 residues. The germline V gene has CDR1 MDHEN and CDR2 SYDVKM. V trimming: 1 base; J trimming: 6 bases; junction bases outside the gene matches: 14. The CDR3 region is CASSLYGLGTAKSGELFF. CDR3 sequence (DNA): TGTGCCAGCAGTTTATATGGACTGGGGACAGCCAAATCCGGGGAGCTGTTTTTT.

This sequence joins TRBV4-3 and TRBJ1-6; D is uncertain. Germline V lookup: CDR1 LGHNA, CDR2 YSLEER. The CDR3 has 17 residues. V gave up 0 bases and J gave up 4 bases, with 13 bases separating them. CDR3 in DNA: TGCGCCAGCAGCCAAGATACTAGCGTCGAGTATAATTCACCCCTCCACTTT. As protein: CASSQDTSVEYNSPLHF.

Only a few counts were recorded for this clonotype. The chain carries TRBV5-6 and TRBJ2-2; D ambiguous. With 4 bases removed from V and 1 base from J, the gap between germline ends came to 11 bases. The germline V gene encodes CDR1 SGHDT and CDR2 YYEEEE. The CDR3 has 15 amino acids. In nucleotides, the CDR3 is TGTGCCAGCAGCCCCCCTCCTGGGAACACCGGGGAGCTGTTTTTT. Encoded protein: CASSPPPGNTGELFF.

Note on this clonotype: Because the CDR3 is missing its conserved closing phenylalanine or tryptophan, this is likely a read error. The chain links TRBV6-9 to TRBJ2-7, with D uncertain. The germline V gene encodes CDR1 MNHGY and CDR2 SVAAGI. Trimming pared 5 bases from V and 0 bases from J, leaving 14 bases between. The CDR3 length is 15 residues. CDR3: CASSVSRPPSYEQYL. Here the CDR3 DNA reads TGTGCCAGCAGTGTTTCGAGGCCTCCCTCCTACGAGCAGTACCTC.

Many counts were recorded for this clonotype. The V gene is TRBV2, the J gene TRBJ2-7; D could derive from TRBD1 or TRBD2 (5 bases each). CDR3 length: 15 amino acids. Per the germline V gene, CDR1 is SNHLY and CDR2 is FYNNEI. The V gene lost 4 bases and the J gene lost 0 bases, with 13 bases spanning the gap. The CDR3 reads CASSVGTITSYEQYF. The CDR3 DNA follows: TGTGCCAGCAGTGTTGGGACCATTACCTCCTACGAGCAGTACTTC.

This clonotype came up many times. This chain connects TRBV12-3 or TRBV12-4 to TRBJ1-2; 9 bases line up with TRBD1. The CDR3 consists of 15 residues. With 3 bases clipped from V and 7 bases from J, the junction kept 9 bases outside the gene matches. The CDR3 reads CASSFDGTGTGGYTF. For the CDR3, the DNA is TGTGCCAGCAGTTTTGACGGGACAGGGACGGGTGGCTACACCTTC.

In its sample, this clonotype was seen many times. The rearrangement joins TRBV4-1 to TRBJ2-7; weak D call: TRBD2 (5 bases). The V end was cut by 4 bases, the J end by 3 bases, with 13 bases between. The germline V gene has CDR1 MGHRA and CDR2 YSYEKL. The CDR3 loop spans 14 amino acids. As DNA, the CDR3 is TGCGCCAGCAGCCCTAAGGGAGACCACTACGAGCAGTACTTC. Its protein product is CASSPKGDHYEQYF.

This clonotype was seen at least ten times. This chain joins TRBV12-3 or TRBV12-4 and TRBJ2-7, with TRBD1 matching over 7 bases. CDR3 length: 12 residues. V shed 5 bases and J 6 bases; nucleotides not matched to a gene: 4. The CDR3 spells CASSRTGSEQYF. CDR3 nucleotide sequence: TGTGCCAGCAGTCGGACAGGTTCCGAGCAGTACTTC.

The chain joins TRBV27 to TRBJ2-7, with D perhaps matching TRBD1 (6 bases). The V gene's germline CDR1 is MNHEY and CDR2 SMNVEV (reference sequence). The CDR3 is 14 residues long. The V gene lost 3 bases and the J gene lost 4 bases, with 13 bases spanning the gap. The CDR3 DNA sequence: TGTGCCAGCAGTTTTACAGGGCTTGAATACGAGCAGTACTTC. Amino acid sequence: CASSFTGLEYEQYF.

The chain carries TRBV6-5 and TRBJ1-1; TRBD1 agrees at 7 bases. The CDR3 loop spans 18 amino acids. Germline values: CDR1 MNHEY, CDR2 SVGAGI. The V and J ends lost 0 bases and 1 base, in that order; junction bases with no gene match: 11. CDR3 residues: CASSYSRGGGGPNTEAFF. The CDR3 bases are TGTGCCAGCAGTTACTCGAGAGGGGGCGGGGGGCCGAACACTGAAGCTTTCTTT.

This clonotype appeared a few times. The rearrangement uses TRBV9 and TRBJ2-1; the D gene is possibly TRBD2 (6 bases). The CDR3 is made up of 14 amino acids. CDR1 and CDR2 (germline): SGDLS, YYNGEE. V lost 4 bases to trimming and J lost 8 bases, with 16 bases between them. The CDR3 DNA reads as TGTGCCAGCAGCAGACTAGTTCAGGGCGATGAGCAGTTCTTC. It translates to CASSRLVQGDEQFF.

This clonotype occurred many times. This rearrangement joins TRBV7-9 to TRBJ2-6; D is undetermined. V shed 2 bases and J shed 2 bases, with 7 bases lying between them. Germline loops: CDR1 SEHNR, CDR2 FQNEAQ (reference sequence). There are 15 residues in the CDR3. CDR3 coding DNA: TGTGCCAGCAGCTTATGGGTAACTGGGGCCAACGTCCTGACTTTC. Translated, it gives CASSLWVTGANVLTF.

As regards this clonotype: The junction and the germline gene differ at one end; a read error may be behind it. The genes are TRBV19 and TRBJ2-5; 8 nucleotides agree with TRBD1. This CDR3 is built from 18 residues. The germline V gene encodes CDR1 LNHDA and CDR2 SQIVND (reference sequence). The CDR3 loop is CANSERQGLQGQQETQYF. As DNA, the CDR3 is TGTGCCAATAGTGAGAGACAGGGGCTCCAAGGACAACAAGAGACCCAGTACTTC.